This is a list of T cell receptor beta chains from one sample in a study of blood T cell repertoires in COVID-19. The protocol was immunoSEQ multiplex PCR, while the TCRdb copy is restricted to in-frame clones and leaves out a portion. This repertoire shows about 83,000 clones, 80% to 90% found once; its top ten account for around 16%. The sample taken for sequencing was peripheral blood. The receptor set was obtained from a woman older than 75 with acute or convalescent COVID-19. CDR3s include the opening cysteine and the closing phenylalanine or tryptophan. A D gene is named only where the DNA matches it firmly. Size tells how often a clone was seen (once, few, many) or the class of an expanded clone, and some rows leave it out.

abundance	d_gene	v_gene	j_gene	CDR3aa	CDR3nt
.	.	TRBV7-9	TRBJ1-2	CASSLRAGINYGYTF	TGTGCCAGCAGCTTAAGGGCAGGGATTAACTATGGCTACACCTTC
.	.	TRBV30	TRBJ1-1	CAWRGRGNTEAFF	TGTGCCTGGAGAGGGAGGGGGAACACTGAAGCTTTCTTT
.	TRBD1	TRBV6-5	TRBJ1-4	CASRDRAHNEKLFF	TGTGCCAGCAGAGACAGGGCCCATAATGAAAAACTGTTTTTT
once	TRBD1	TRBV4-3	TRBJ1-5	CASSQDWGTGWGQPQHF	TGCGCCAGCAGCCAAGATTGGGGGACAGGATGGGGTCAGCCCCAGCATTTT
.	TRBD1	TRBV27	TRBJ2-7	CASSLQGAPSPEQYF	TGTGCCAGCAGTTTACAGGGGGCGCCTAGTCCCGAGCAGTACTTC
.	.	TRBV11-3	TRBJ2-1	CASRTPGDNEQFF	TGTGCCAGCAGAACGCCAGGGGACAATGAGCAGTTCTTC
many	.	TRBV10-1	TRBJ2-7	CASSESIGQGSEQYF	TGCGCCAGCAGTGAGTCGATCGGGCAGGGCTCCGAGCAGTACTTC
.	TRBD1	TRBV6-1	TRBJ2-5	CASSEANRGKTQYF	TGTGCCAGCAGTGAAGCGAACAGGGGGAAGACCCAGTACTTC
.	.	TRBV6-1	TRBJ2-2	CASSERERLFGELFF	TGTGCCAGCAGTGAAAGGGAGAGGCTGTTCGGGGAGCTGTTTTTT
.	.	TRBV28	TRBJ1-4	CASSPALQALNEKLFF	TGTGCCAGCAGCCCCGCCCTCCAGGCCCTTAATGAAAAACTGTTTTTT
.	TRBD1	TRBV7-9	TRBJ1-1	CASSLRDLRQGAWTEAFF	TGTGCCAGCAGCTTACGGGATCTTCGTCAGGGGGCGTGGACTGAAGCTTTCTTT
.	TRBD1	TRBV19	TRBJ2-3	CASSIPGRTGYTDTQYF	TGTGCCAGTAGTATCCCCGGGCGGACAGGGTACACAGATACGCAGTATTTT
.	TRBD1	TRBV6-5	TRBJ1-2	CASRTGGRDYGYTF	TGTGCCAGCAGGACAGGGGGCAGGGACTATGGCTACACCTTC
.	.	TRBV5-6	TRBJ2-1	CASSSSRVLINEQFF	TGTGCCAGCAGCTCGTCACGGGTCCTGATCAATGAGCAGTTCTTC
.	TRBD1	TRBV11-2	TRBJ2-1	CASRLPQGALLSVNEQFF	TGTGCCAGCAGGCTCCCACAGGGGGCCCTTCTTAGTGTGAATGAGCAGTTCTTC
.	.	TRBV29-1	TRBJ1-2	CSVEEQSLYGYTF	TGCAGCGTTGAAGAGCAAAGTCTATATGGCTACACCTTC
once	TRBD1	TRBV5-1	TRBJ2-3	CASSLPGGADTQYF	TGCGCCAGCAGCTTGCCAGGGGGCGCAGATACGCAGTATTTT
.	.	TRBV29-1	TRBJ2-1	CSVEPRSSYNEQFF	TGCAGCGTTGAGCCTAGAAGCTCCTACAATGAGCAGTTCTTC
once	TRBD1	TRBV9	TRBJ2-2	CASSERDRGASGELFF	TGTGCCAGCAGCGAGAGGGACAGGGGCGCGTCCGGGGAGCTGTTTTTT
few	TRBD1	TRBV7-2	TRBJ2-1	CASSQQGSSYNEQFF	TGTGCCAGCAGCCAACAGGGGAGCTCCTACAATGAGCAGTTCTTC
.	TRBD1	TRBV7-8	TRBJ1-6	CASSLGTGYSPLHF	TGTGCCAGCAGCTTAGGGACAGGGTATTCACCCCTCCACTTT
.	TRBD2	TRBV3-1/TRBV3-2	TRBJ2-1	CASSYPVRDSGGTPYNEQFF	TGTGCCAGCAGCTACCCCGTTCGGGATAGCGGGGGGACGCCCTACAATGAGCAGTTCTTC
.	.	TRBV9	TRBJ1-1	CASSVVGTGNTEAFF	TGTGCCAGCAGCGTAGTTGGGACTGGGAACACTGAAGCTTTCTTT
once	TRBD1	TRBV11-2	TRBJ1-6	CASSLGDRNNSPLHF	TGTGCCAGCAGCTTGGGGGACAGAAATAATTCACCCCTCCACTTT
.	.	TRBV6-5	TRBJ1-6	CASSYSRQTTNSPLHF	TGTGCCAGCAGTTACTCGAGACAGACGACTAATTCACCCCTCCACTTT
few	.	TRBV19	TRBJ2-7	CASSIVGRPSYEQYF	TGTGCCAGTAGTATCGTGGGCCGGCCCTCCTACGAGCAGTACTTC
.	TRBD1	TRBV19	TRBJ2-2	CASSTGTGGAGELFF	TGTGCCAGTAGTACCGGGACAGGGGGCGCCGGGGAGCTGTTTTTT
.	.	TRBV6-4	TRBJ2-5	CASSDAEPPRQGGETQYF	TGTGCCAGCAGTGACGCTGAGCCCCCGAGACAGGGAGGCGAGACCCAGTACTTC
.	TRBD1	TRBV6-1	TRBJ1-2	CASSEGTGKYGYTF	TGTGCCAGCAGTGAAGGGACAGGGAAGTATGGCTACACCTTC
.	.	TRBV14	TRBJ1-2	CASSGGPRYGYTF	TGTGCCAGCAGCGGAGGGCCTCGGTATGGCTACACCTTC
.	.	TRBV6-1	TRBJ1-6	CASSELTENSPLHF	TGTGCCAGCAGTGAACTCACTGAGAATTCACCCCTCCACTTT
.	TRBD2	TRBV19	TRBJ2-2	CASSKGGAANTGELFF	TGTGCCAGTAGTAAGGGAGGGGCAGCGAACACCGGGGAGCTGTTTTTT
.	TRBD2	TRBV28	TRBJ2-2	CASTDRGLAGGQSYTGELFF	TGTGCCAGCACAGACCGAGGACTAGCGGGGGGCCAATCCTACACCGGGGAGCTGTTTTTT
.	TRBD2	TRBV9	TRBJ2-3	CASSFGTSGVEKQYF	TGTGCCAGCAGCTTCGGGACTAGCGGGGTCGAGAAGCAGTATTTT
.	TRBD1	TRBV18	TRBJ1-5	CASSGETGANQPQHF	TGTGCCAGCTCAGGCGAGACAGGGGCGAATCAGCCCCAGCATTTT
.	.	TRBV7-9	TRBJ1-5	CASSIGSNQPQHF	TGTGCCAGCAGTATCGGGAGCAATCAGCCCCAGCATTTT
.	.	TRBV19	TRBJ2-1	CASSPSPGGSNEQFF	TGTGCCAGTAGTCCTTCGCCGGGGGGCAGCAATGAGCAGTTCTTC
.	.	TRBV7-9	TRBJ2-3	CASSALGTSALDRDTQYF	TGTGCCAGCAGCGCCCTCGGCACTAGCGCCCTGGACAGAGATACGCAGTATTTT
.	.	TRBV4-2	TRBJ2-2	CASSQDSRAGELFF	TGTGCCAGCAGCCAAGATAGCAGAGCCGGGGAGCTGTTTTTT
.	.	TRBV6-6	TRBJ1-2	CASRLSGTENYGYTF	TGTGCCAGCAGACTCTCCGGGACTGAAAACTATGGCTACACCTTC
few	.	TRBV11-2	TRBJ1-4	CASSLRSGGGNEKLFF	TGTGCCAGCAGCCTTCGGTCCGGAGGAGGGAATGAAAAACTGTTTTTT
.	.	TRBV6-4	TRBJ2-2	CASSVEANTGELFF	TGTGCCAGCAGTGTGGAGGCGAACACCGGGGAGCTGTTTTTT
.	TRBD1	TRBV14	TRBJ2-5	CASSLNRGETQYF	TGTGCCAGCAGCCTCAACAGGGGGGAGACCCAGTACTTC
once	.	TRBV7-9	TRBJ1-3	CASSPLGGPSSGNTIYF	TGTGCCAGCAGTCCCTTGGGAGGACCGAGCTCTGGAAACACCATATATTTT
.	.	TRBV27	TRBJ1-1	CASSLSGRVNTEAFF	TGTGCCAGCAGTTTATCTGGCAGGGTGAACACTGAAGCTTTCTTT
.	.	TRBV24-1	TRBJ2-2	CATAQETGELFF	TGTGCCACCGCACAGGAAACCGGGGAGCTGTTTTTT
few	.	TRBV12-5	TRBJ2-7	CASARAGPEQYF	TGTGCTAGTGCCCGGGCGGGTCCCGAGCAGTACTTC
once	.	TRBV5-1	TRBJ1-2	CASKEGSFAGNYGYTF	TGCGCCAGCAAGGAGGGCTCCTTCGCTGGGAACTATGGCTACACCTTC
.	.	TRBV21-1	TRBJ2-7	CASSKTGTSKGDDHWEQYF	TGTGCCAGCAGCAAGACCGGGACTAGCAAAGGGGATGATCACTGGGAGCAGTACTTC
.	.	TRBV5-1	TRBJ1-6	CASSSFDSPLHF	TGCGCCAGCAGCTCCTTCGATTCACCCCTCCACTTT
.	.	TRBV10-1	TRBJ1-1	CASRNRDGTEAFF	TGCGCCAGCAGAAACAGGGACGGCACTGAAGCTTTCTTT
few	TRBD1	TRBV24-1	TRBJ2-7	CATSHGQGGEQYF	TGTGCCACCAGTCATGGACAGGGGGGCGAGCAGTACTTC
.	.	TRBV5-8	TRBJ2-7	CASSWPGGAYEQYF	TGTGCCAGCAGCTGGCCGGGCGGGGCGTACGAGCAGTACTTC